This TCR beta chain derives from a study of long-term antiretroviral therapy in people with HIV. Turning to the study itself: Samples collected earliest predate the 2015 immediate-ART recommendation by about a decade.

This CDR3 is built from 12 residues. Germline V lookup: CDR1 SGHTA, CDR2 FQGNSA. Trimming shortened V by 5 bases and J by 8 bases, and 9 bases separated the two germline ends. Researchers ran immunoSEQ v3.0 at survey level. For each individual sample, sequencing targeted about 35,000-50,000 T-cell genomes. Method: immunoSEQ multiplex PCR; TCRdb's copy keeps in-frame clones and lacks some. In the table there are more than 25,000 clones, 97% of which are singletons. HIV-positive participants were all treated in the United States. Each specimen consisted of about 0.9-10 million cryopreserved PBMC prior to extraction of DNA.

This rearrangement joins TRBV7-2 to TRBJ2-2; D gene ambiguous. The receptor comes from a young man with HIV. This specimen was unsorted PBMCs, taken 7.6 years after starting antiretroviral therapy. CDR3 region: CASSPRGGELFF. In nucleotides, the CDR3 is TGTGCCAGCAGCCCCCGTGGTGGGGAGCTGTTTTTT.